One sample yielded the 16 T cell receptor beta chains listed below, sequenced in a study of cytomegalovirus exposure and HLA in healthy donors. The PCR ran on 60 Vbeta and 13 Jbeta primers. The table came from immunoSEQ multiplex PCR; TCRdb's copy has only in-frame clones and leaves some out. This table lists roughly 54,000 clones. The sequenced sample consisted of PBMCs. The receptors stem from a woman in her twenties or thirties in good health and CMV-seropositive.

The chain couples TRBV25-1 to TRBJ2-2; TRBD2 might be the D (6 bases). V shed 7 bases and J shed 4 bases, with 10 bases lying between them. This CDR3 is built from 13 residues. Germline CDR1 is MGHDK and CDR2 is SYGVNS. The CDR3 region is CASKKGGTGELFF. DNA of the CDR3: TGTGCCAGCAAGAAGGGAGGCACCGGGGAGCTGTTTTTT.

The chain joins TRBV6-1 to TRBJ2-7; D gene uncertain. The CDR3 has 10 amino acids. V was shortened by 8 bases and J by 3 bases, with 5 bases between the two germline ends. Germline loops: CDR1 MNHNS, CDR2 SASEGT. Written as DNA, the CDR3 is TGTGCCAGCCAAAACTACGAGCAGTACTTC. As protein: CASQNYEQYF.

V gene TRBV19 combines with J gene TRBJ2-7; TRBD2 matches at 8 bases. This CDR3 region has 16 residues. The V gene's germline CDR1 is LNHDA and CDR2 SQIVND (reference sequence). V trimming: 3 bases; J trimming: 0 bases; junction bases outside the gene matches: 7. CDR3 DNA sequence: TGTGCCAGTAGTATTTCTGGTAGCGGGGTCTCCTACGAGCAGTACTTC. Amino acid sequence: CASSISGSGVSYEQYF.

The chain couples TRBV5-6 to TRBJ2-5; 8 bases line up with TRBD2. Germline loops: CDR1 SGHDT, CDR2 YYEEEE. Unmatched junction bases numbered 9, after V lost 0 bases and J lost 5 bases. The CDR3 has 16 amino acids. For the CDR3, the DNA is TGTGCCAGCAGCTTGGACGGGGGGGCCACGTGGGAGACCCAGTACTTC. It is translated as CASSLDGGATWETQYF. The full variable domain, rest sourced from reference TRBV5-6 and TRBJ2-5, is DAGVTQSPTHLIKTRGQQVTLRCSPKSGHDTVSWYQQALGQGPQFIFQYYEEEERQRGNFPDRFSGHQFPNYSSELNVNALLLGDSALYLCASSLDGGATWETQYFGPGTRLLVL.

This chain links TRBV15 with TRBJ1-1; 8 bases map to TRBD1. CDR3 length: 14 residues. The trim removed 4 bases at V and 4 bases at J, leaving 5 bases unmatched. Germline CDR1 LNHNV, CDR2 YYDKDF (reference sequence). The CDR3 sequence: CATSTLTGGTEAFF. As DNA, the CDR3 is TGTGCCACCAGCACCCTTACAGGGGGCACTGAAGCTTTCTTT.

This chain connects TRBV30 to TRBJ2-3, with 7 positions matching TRBD2. The CDR3 runs 15 residues. Germline CDR1 and CDR2: GTSNPN and SVGIG (reference sequence). V gave up 3 bases and J gave up 0 bases; unmatched junction bases: 6. CDR3 residues: CAWRGGSTSTDTQYF. For the CDR3, the DNA is TGTGCCTGGAGGGGGGGGAGCACTAGCACAGATACGCAGTATTTT.

This chain joins TRBV9 and TRBJ2-1, with 7 bases matching TRBD2. Trimming removed 0 bases from V and 8 bases from J; junction bases left unmatched: 2. The CDR3 has 13 residues. Germline V gives CDR1 SGDLS, CDR2 YYNGEE. CDR3 amino acids: CASSVARGDEQFF. The CDR3 DNA is TGTGCCAGCAGCGTAGCCCGGGGGGATGAGCAGTTCTTC. Based on the CDR3 plus reference TRBV9 and TRBJ2-1, the full variable domain is DSGVTQTPKHLITATGQRVTLRCSPRSGDLSVYWYQQSLDQGLQFLIQYYNGEERAKGNILERFSAQQFPDLHSELNLSSLELGDSALYFCASSVARGDEQFFGPGTRLTVL.

The chain employs TRBV7-9 and TRBJ1-2; 7 positions agree with TRBD1. Germline values: CDR1 SEHNR, CDR2 FQNEAQ (reference sequence). Trimming took 5 bases from V and 8 from J; bases not matched to a gene: 11. The CDR3 spans 14 residues. CDR3 residues: CASSTPTGSRGYTF. The DNA of the CDR3 is TGTGCCAGCAGCACCCCGACAGGGAGTCGCGGCTACACCTTC.

The J gene is TRBJ2-1, the V gene TRBV6-5, with 11 bases fitting TRBD2. With V trimmed by 7 bases and J by 9 bases, 5 bases remained unmatched. There are 13 residues in the CDR3. Germline lookup yields CDR1 MNHEY and CDR2 SVGAGI. CDR3 residues: CASTSLAGVEQFF. The CDR3 coding sequence is TGTGCCAGCACCTCACTAGCGGGAGTTGAGCAGTTCTTC.

The genes are TRBV7-8 and TRBJ2-7; D not certain. The CDR3 is 13 amino acids. Germline CDR1 SGHVS, CDR2 FQNEAQ. Between the trimmed V and J ends, which lost 5 bases and 7 bases, there was a span of 15 bases. In nucleotides, the CDR3 is TGTGCCAGCAGCCCCTTCGTCTTTAATGAGCAGTACTTC. This gives the protein CASSPFVFNEQYF. Together with reference TRBV7-8 and TRBJ2-7, the CDR3 gives the full variable domain: GAGVSQSPRYKVAKRGQDVALRCDPISGHVSLFWYQQALGQGPEFLTYFQNEAQLDKSGLPSDRFFAERPEGSVSTLKIQRTQQEDSAVYLCASSPFVFNEQYFGPGTRLTVT.

The V and J genes are TRBV5-1 and TRBJ2-7, with 7 bases that match TRBD1. The CDR3 consists of 18 residues. The V gene end was trimmed by 0 bases and the J gene end by 0 bases; junction bases not matched to a gene: 12. Germline CDR1 and CDR2: SGHRS and YFSETQ. This chain's CDR3 is CASSLALGTTGSSYEQYF. In DNA, the CDR3 is TGCGCCAGCAGCTTGGCCTTGGGAACGACAGGGAGCTCCTACGAGCAGTACTTC.

The chain carries TRBV19 and TRBJ2-7; weak D call: TRBD2 (7 bases). This CDR3 spans 16 amino acids. From germline, CDR1 is LNHDA and CDR2 SQIVND (reference sequence). V was clipped by 7 bases and J by 5 bases, with 24 bases between them. CDR3: CASTLGGGSGRNEQYF. CDR3 sequence (DNA): TGTGCCAGTACCCTTGGGGGGGGCTCAGGGAGGAACGAGCAGTACTTC.

The gene calls are TRBV7-9 and TRBJ2-2; D possibly corresponds to TRBD2 (6 bases). The germline CDR1 and CDR2 sequences are SEHNR and FQNEAQ (reference sequence). The V and J ends lost 5 bases and 4 bases respectively, with 11 bases between them. CDR3 size: 14 residues. CDR3 coding DNA: TGTGCCAGCAGCCTCGGGACTCCCACCGGGGAGCTGTTTTTT. This encodes CASSLGTPTGELFF.

This clone ranks as medium-sized in terms of frequency. Other nucleotide sequences from this sample produce the same CDR3. The chain combines TRBV18 with TRBJ2-6, with D perhaps TRBD2 (5 bases). Germline CDR1 and CDR2: KGHSH and LQKENI. V was cut by 1 base and J by 4 bases, with 11 bases left in between. The CDR3 contains 16 residues. The CDR3 region has the DNA TGTGCCAGCTCACCACGAGGGCGCACCGGGGCCAACGTCCTGACTTTC. Residues: CASSPRGRTGANVLTF.

The chain carries TRBV30 and TRBJ2-2, with 8 bases matching TRBD1. Germline CDR1 reads GTSNPN; CDR2 reads SVGIG (reference sequence). The CDR3 is made up of 14 amino acids. After removal of 0 bases from V and 4 bases from J, the junction contained 1 base not matched to a gene. The CDR3 spells CAWSVGTGTGELFF. DNA for the CDR3: TGTGCCTGGAGTGTCGGGACAGGCACCGGGGAGCTGTTTTTT. Full variable domain (remainder filled in from reference TRBV30 and TRBJ2-2): SQTIHQWPATLVQPVGSPLSLECTVEGTSNPNLYWYRQAAGRGLQLLFYSVGIGQISSEVPQNLSASRPQDRQFILSSKKLLLSDSGFYLCAWSVGTGTGELFFGEGSRLTVL.

The chain combines TRBV7-9 with TRBJ2-1, with TRBD1 as a possible D gene (6 bases). CDR1 is SEHNR and CDR2 is FQNEAQ in the germline V gene (reference sequence). The CDR3 is 12 residues long. V was shortened by 1 base and J by 12 bases, with 10 bases between the two germline ends. The DNA of the CDR3 is TGTGCCAGCAGCTTAGTCGGCAGGGGGCAGTTCTTC. Translating it yields CASSLVGRGQFF.